This TCR beta chain was captured by sequencing in a study of cytomegalovirus exposure and HLA in healthy donors. The germline V gene has CDR1 SGHAT and CDR2 FQDESV (reference sequence). V lost 1 base and J 5 bases, leaving 11 bases between the germline ends. This CDR3 region has 14 residues. Both 60 Vbeta primers and 13 Jbeta primers went into the PCR. Assay: immunoSEQ multiplex PCR; the TCRdb copy retains only in-frame clones and omits some. The sample comprises about 150,000 clones, less than 85% of which are singletons, and 6.6% rests with the top ten. The chain couples TRBV11-1 to TRBJ2-5, with a possible D match to TRBD1 (7 bases). Sequencing was carried out using PBMCs. The clonotype originates from a woman in her 50s in good health and CMV-seropositive. The CDR3 sequence: CASSLETGRETQYF. The CDR3 DNA follows: TGTGCCAGCAGCTTAGAGACAGGGAGGGAGACCCAGTACTTC.